The 8 T cell receptor beta chains reported below all come from one sample, sequenced in a study of CD8 T cells in Susac syndrome. Random hexamers primed reverse transcription of about 0.45 to 1 ug RNA. TCRdb passed the immunoSEQ multiplex PCR reads through MiXCR, listing each CDR3 protein once. The table lists more than 100,000 distinct CDR3 sequences, 80% to 85% of them singletons, with about 0.51% in the top ten. Sequences were obtained from CD8+ T cells from PBMCs. Receptor source: a human donor with multiple sclerosis.

V gene TRBV4-1 combines with J gene TRBJ2-1; the D gene is possibly TRBD2 (6 bases). V shed 0 bases and J shed 5 bases, with 14 bases lying between them. This CDR3 is built from 16 residues. Germline CDR1 and CDR2: MGHRA and YSYEKL. CDR3 loop: CASSQEGGPGDNEQFF. The CDR3 DNA sequence: TGCGCCAGCAGCCAAGAAGGAGGGCCGGGTGACAATGAGCAGTTCTTC.

Concerning this clonotype: The germline gene is not matched at one end of the junction; a read error may be the cause. The chain uses TRBV5-5 and TRBJ1-6; D unclear. Looked up from germline, CDR1 is SGHKS and CDR2 is YYEKEE (reference sequence). This CDR3 region has 15 residues. For the CDR3, the DNA is TGTGCCAGTAGCTTGGGGAGCTCCTATAATTCACCCCTCCACTTT. The encoded protein is CASSLGSSYNSPLHF.

The chain couples TRBV9 to TRBJ2-3, with a possible D match to TRBD1 (5 bases). CDR3 size: 13 residues. In germline, CDR1 is SGDLS, CDR2 YYNGEE. V dropped 0 bases and J dropped 4 bases, with 6 bases sitting between them. The CDR3 nucleotides are TGTGCCAGCAGCGTAGAAGGGGCAGATACGCAGTATTTT. This translates into CASSVEGADTQYF. Drawing the rest from reference TRBV9 and TRBJ2-3, the complete variable domain is DSGVTQTPKHLITATGQRVTLRCSPRSGDLSVYWYQQSLDQGLQFLIQYYNGEERAKGNILERFSAQQFPDLHSELNLSSLELGDSALYFCASSVEGADTQYFGPGTRLTVL.

This clonotype was picked up one time. The chain is built from TRBV6-5 and TRBJ2-7; the match to TRBD1 covers 9 bases. V lost 4 bases and J lost 3; bases outside the gene matches: 10. This CDR3 spans 16 amino acids. Germline-derived CDR1 and CDR2 are MNHEY and SVGAGI. For the CDR3, the DNA is TGTGCCAGCAGTTCTCACTTCGGACAGGGGTTCTACGAGCAGTACTTC. Protein: CASSSHFGQGFYEQYF.

The CDR3 sequence is CASHRGPSTEAFF. The CDR3, as DNA: TGTGCCAGCCACAGGGGGCCGAGCACTGAAGCTTTCTTT. The chain joins TRBV19 to TRBJ1-1; 9 bases match TRBD1. CDR1 is LNHDA, CDR2 SQIVND, per germline (reference sequence). The CDR3 loop spans 13 amino acids. With V trimmed by 9 bases and J by 4 bases, 6 bases remained unmatched.

This rearrangement joins TRBV27 to TRBJ1-5, with 7 bases identical to TRBD1. The CDR3 is made up of 14 amino acids. After removal of 2 bases from V and 7 bases from J, the junction contained 5 bases not matched to a gene. Per germline, CDR1 MNHEY and CDR2 SMNVEV (reference sequence). The CDR3 nucleotides are TGTGCCAGCAGTTTAGGGGACAGAGGCCAGCCCCAGCATTTT. Translated: CASSLGDRGQPQHF.

This clonotype came up once. The rearrangement links TRBV27 to TRBJ1-1; D uncertain. Between the trimmed V and J ends, which lost 8 bases and 2 bases, there was a span of 15 bases. CDR3 length: 14 residues. Germline-derived CDR1 and CDR2 are MNHEY and SMNVEV (reference sequence). CDR3 bases: TGTGCCAGCGGCTGGACCGAGGGTAACACTGAAGCTTTCTTT. It encodes CASGWTEGNTEAFF.

The V call is TRBV9, the J call TRBJ1-5; 7 nucleotides agree with TRBD1. The junction had 6 bases not matched to a gene; V was cut back by 0 bases and J by 6 bases. Per the germline V gene, CDR1 is SGDLS and CDR2 is YYNGEE. This CDR3 spans 15 amino acids. In DNA form, the CDR3 reads TGTGCCAGCAGCGTAGATTCAGGGGGTGGTCAGCCCCAGCATTTT. This gives the protein CASSVDSGGGQPQHF.